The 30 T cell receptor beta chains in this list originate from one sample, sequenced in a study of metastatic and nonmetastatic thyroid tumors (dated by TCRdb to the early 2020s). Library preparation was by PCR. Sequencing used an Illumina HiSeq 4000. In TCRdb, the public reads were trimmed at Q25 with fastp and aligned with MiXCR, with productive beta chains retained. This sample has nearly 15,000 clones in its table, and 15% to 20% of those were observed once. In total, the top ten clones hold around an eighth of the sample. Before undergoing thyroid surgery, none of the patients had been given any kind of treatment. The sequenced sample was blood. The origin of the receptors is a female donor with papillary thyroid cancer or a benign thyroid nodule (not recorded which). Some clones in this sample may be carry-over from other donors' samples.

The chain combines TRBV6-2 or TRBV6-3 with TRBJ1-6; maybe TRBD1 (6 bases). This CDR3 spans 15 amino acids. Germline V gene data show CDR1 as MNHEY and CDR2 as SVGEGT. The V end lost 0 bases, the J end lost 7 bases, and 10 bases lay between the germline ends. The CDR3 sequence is CASSYSIQGNSPLHF. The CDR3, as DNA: TGTGCCAGCAGTTACTCCATCCAGGGGAATTCACCCCTCCACTTT.

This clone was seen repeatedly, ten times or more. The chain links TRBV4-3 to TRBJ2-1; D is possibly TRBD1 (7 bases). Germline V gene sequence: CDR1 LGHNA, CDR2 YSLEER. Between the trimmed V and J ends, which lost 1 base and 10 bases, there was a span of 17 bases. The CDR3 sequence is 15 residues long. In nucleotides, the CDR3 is TGCGCCAGCAGCCAAGTAGGGGGCGGGGAAGGGGAGCAGTTCTTC. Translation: CASSQVGGGEGEQFF.

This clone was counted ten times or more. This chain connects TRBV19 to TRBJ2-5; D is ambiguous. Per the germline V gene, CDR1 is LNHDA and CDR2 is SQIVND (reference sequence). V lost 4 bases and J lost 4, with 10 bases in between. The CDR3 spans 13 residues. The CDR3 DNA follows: TGTGCCAGTAGTAAGACCAATCCAGAGACCCAGTACTTC. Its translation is CASSKTNPETQYF.

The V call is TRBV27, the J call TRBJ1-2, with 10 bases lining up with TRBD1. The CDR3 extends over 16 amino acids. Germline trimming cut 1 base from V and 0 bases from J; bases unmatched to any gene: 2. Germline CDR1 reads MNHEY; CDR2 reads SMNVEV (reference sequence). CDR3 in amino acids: CASSLLGQGSNYGYTF. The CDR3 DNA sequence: TGTGCCAGCAGTTTATTGGGACAGGGGTCTAACTATGGCTACACCTTC.

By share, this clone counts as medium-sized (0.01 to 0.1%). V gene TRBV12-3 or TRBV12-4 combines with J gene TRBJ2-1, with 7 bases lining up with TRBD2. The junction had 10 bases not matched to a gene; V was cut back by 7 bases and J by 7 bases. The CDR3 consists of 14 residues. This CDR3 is CASTTGLVANEQFF. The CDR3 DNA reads TGTGCCAGCACTACCGGACTAGTGGCTAATGAGCAGTTCTTC.

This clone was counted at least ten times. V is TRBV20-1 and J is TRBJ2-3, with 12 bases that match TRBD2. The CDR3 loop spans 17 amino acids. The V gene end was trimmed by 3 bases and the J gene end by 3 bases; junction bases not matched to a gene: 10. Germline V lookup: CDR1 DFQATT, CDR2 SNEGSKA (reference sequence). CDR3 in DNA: TGCAGTGCTAGCCTATCTAGCGGGAGGGGGACGACAGATACGCAGTATTTT. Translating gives CSASLSSGRGTTDTQYF.

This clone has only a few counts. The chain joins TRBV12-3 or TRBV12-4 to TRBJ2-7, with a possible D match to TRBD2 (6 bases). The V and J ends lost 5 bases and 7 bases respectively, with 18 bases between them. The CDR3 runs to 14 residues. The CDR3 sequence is CASSDVGGIEEQYF. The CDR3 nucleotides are TGTGCCAGCAGTGACGTTGGGGGGATCGAGGAGCAGTACTTC.

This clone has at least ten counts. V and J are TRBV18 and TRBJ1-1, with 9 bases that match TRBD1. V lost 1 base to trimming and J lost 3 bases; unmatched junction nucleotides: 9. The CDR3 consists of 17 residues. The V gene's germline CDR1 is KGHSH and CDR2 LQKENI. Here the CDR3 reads CASSPRFETGGDTEAFF. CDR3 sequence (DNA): TGTGCCAGCTCACCACGTTTCGAAACAGGGGGCGACACTGAAGCTTTCTTT.

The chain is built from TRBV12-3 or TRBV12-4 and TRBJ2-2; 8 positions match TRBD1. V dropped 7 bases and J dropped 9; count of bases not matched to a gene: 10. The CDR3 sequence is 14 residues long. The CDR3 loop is CASTIRQGSRELFF. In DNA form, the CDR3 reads TGTGCCAGCACGATAAGACAGGGGTCCAGGGAGCTGTTTTTT.

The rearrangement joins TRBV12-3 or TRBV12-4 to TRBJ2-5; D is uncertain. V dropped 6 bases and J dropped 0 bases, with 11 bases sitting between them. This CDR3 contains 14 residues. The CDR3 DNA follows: TGTGCCAGCAGCCCGCCCGGGTACCAAGAGACCCAGTACTTC. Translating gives CASSPPGYQETQYF.

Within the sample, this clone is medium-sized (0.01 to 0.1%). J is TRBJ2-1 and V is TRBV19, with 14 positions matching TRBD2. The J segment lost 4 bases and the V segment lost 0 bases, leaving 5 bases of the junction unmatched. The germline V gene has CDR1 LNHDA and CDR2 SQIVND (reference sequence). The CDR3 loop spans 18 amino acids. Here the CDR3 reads CASSIDPGLAGVYNEQFF. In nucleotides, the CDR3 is TGTGCCAGTAGTATAGACCCGGGACTAGCGGGAGTTTACAATGAGCAGTTCTTC.

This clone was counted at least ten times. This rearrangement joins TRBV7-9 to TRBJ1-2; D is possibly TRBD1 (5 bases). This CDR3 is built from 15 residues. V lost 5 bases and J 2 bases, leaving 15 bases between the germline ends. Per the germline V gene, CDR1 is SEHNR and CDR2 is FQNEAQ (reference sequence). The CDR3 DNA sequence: TGTGCCAGCAGCCGAGTGGGTGGGGGAAACTATGGCTACACCTTC. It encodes CASSRVGGGNYGYTF.

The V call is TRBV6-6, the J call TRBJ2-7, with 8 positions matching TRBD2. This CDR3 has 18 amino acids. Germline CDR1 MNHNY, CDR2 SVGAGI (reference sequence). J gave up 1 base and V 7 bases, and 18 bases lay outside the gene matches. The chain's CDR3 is CASTPIVNGGGWSYEQYF. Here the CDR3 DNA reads TGTGCCAGCACCCCCATCGTCAACGGGGGGGGGTGGTCCTACGAGCAGTACTTC.

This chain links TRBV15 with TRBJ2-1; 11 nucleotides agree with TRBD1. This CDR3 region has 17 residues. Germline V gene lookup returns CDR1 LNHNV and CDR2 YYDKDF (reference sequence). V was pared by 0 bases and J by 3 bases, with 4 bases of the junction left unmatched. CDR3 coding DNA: TGTGCCACCAGCAGAGATACCGGGACAGGGGGCTACAATGAGCAGTTCTTC. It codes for CATSRDTGTGGYNEQFF.

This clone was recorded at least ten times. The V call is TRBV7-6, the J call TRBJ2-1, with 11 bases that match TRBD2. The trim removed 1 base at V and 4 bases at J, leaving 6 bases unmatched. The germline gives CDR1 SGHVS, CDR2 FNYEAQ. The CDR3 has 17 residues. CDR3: CASSLGDRTSGYNEQFF. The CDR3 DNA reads TGTGCCAGCAGCTTAGGTGATAGGACTAGCGGGTACAATGAGCAGTTCTTC.

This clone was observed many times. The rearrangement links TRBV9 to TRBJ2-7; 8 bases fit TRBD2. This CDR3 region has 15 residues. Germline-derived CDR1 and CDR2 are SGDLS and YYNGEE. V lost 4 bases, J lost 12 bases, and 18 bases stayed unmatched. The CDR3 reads CASSPTLIQAGAMYF. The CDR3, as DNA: TGTGCCAGCAGCCCAACCCTCATACAAGCGGGGGCGATGTACTTC.

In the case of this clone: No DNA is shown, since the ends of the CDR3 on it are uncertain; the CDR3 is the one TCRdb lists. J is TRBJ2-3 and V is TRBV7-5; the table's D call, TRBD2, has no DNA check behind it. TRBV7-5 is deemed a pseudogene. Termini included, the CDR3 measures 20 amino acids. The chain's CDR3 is CTSVPEVHGTSGRCTDTQYF.

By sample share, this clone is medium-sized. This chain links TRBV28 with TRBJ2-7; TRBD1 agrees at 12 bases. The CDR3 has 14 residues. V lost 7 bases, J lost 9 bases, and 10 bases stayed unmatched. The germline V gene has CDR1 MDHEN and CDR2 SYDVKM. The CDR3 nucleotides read TGTGCCAGCACCCTGCCGGGACAGGGGGCCGGGCAGTACTTC. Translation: CASTLPGQGAGQYF.

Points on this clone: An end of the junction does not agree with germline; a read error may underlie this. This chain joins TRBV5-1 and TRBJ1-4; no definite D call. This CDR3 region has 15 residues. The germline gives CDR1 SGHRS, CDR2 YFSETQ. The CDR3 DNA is TGCGACAGCAGCTTCGAAAGCCACCTGGGCGAAAAACTGTTTTTT. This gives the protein CDSSFESHLGEKLFF.

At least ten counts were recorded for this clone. For the CDR3, the DNA is TGTGCCAGCAGCTTCCCGGGTGGCTACACCTTC. Its protein product is CASSFPGGYTF. J is TRBJ1-2 and V is TRBV5-5; D not certain. This CDR3 contains 11 residues. CDR1 and CDR2 from the germline V gene are SGHKS and YYEKEE (reference sequence). Trimming took off 2 bases at V and 7 bases at J, with 6 bases between the two ends.

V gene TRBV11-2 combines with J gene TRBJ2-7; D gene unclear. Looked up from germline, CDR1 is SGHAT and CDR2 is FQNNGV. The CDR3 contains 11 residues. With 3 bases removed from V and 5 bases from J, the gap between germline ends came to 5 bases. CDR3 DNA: TGTGCCAGCAGCTTCACTCACGAGCAGTACTTC. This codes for CASSFTHEQYF.

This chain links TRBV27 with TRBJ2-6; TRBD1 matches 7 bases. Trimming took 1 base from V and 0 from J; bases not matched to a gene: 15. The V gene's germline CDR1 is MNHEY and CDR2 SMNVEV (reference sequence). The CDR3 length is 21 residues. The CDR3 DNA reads TGTGCCAGCAGTTTATACCCCCCGACAGGGAAGCACTCCTCTGGGGCCAACGTCCTGACTTTC. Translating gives CASSLYPPTGKHSSGANVLTF.

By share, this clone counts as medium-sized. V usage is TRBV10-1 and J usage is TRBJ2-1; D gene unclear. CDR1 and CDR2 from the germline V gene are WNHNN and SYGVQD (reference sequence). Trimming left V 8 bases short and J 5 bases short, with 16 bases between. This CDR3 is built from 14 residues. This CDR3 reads CASSENLPDNEQFF. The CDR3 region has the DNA TGCGCCAGCTCCGAGAACCTGCCTGACAATGAGCAGTTCTTC.

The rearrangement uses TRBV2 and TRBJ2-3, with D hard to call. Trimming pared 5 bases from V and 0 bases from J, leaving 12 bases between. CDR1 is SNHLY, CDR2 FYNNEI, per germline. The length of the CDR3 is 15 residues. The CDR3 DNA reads TGTGCCAGCAGTCCCTGGAAATCTAGCACAGATACGCAGTATTTT. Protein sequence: CASSPWKSSTDTQYF.

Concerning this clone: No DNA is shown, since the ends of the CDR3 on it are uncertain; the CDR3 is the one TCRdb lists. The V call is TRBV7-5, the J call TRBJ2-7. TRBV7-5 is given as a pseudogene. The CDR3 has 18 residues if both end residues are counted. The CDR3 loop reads CISVPAAQDKDGSYEQYF.

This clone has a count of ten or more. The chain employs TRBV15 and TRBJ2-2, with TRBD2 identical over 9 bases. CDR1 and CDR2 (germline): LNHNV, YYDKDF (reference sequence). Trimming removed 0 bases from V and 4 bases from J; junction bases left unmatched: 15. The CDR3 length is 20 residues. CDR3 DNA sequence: TGTGCCACCAGCAGAGATCTTCGAGCGGGAGGACGGGGGATCACCGGGGAGCTGTTTTTT. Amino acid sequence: CATSRDLRAGGRGITGELFF.

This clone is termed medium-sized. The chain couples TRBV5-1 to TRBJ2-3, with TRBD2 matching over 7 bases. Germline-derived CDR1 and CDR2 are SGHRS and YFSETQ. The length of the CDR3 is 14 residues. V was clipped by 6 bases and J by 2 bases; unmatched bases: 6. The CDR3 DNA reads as TGCGCCAGCACCACTAGCGAATACACAGATACGCAGTATTTT. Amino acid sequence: CASTTSEYTDTQYF.

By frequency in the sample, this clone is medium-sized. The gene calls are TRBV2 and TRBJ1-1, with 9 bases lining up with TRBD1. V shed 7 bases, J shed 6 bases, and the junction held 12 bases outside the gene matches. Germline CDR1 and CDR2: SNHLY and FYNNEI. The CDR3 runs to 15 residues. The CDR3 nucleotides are TGTGCCAGCACCACGGAGGGGACAGGGATCTCTGAAGCTTTCTTT. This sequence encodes CASTTEGTGISEAFF.

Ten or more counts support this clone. The CDR3 region is CASSTFGANVLTF. Here the CDR3 DNA reads TGTGCCAGCAGCACATTTGGGGCCAACGTCCTGACTTTC. V is TRBV7-3 and J is TRBJ2-6; D remains unclear. The V end lost 5 bases, the J end lost 3 bases, and 5 bases lay between the germline ends. The CDR3 extends over 13 amino acids. Germline CDR1 SGHTA, CDR2 FQGTGA.

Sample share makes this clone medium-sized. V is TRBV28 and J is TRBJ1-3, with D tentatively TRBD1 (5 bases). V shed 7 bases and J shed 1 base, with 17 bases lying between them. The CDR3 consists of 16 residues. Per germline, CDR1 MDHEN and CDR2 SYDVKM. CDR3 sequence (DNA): TGTGCCAGCATCCCCATCGGGGCCCTATCTGGAAACACCATATATTTT. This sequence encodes CASIPIGALSGNTIYF.